This TCR beta chain appears in the sequencing data of a study of T cell repertoires in cytomegalovirus infection. Study-level background: The public TCR beta signatures pointed to both CMV infection and matching HLA type.

One entry per CDR3 protein results from TCRdb running MiXCR on the reads. The sample carries some 250,000 distinct CDR3 sequences, approximately 9% recorded once. Whole-study findings and limits: Public TCR beta family frequency separated CMV-and-HLA carriers, including in an independent cohort. HLA-C-restricted CMV-specific TCR beta clonotypes were dominant in the ex vivo response.

This clonotype was counted many times. Its target is not known. CDR3 length: 17 amino acids. V gave up 6 bases and J gave up 1 base; unmatched junction bases: 15. What was sequenced was PBMCs. This clonotype was obtained from a human donor in good health (CMV status not recorded). Some clones in this sample may be carry-over from other donors' samples. V and J are TRBV12-3 or TRBV12-4 and TRBJ2-7, with 7 bases that match TRBD1. CDR3 DNA sequence: TGTGCCAGCAGCAACAGTAAATGGGACAGCCTTTCCTACGAGCAGTACTTC. Amino acids: CASSNSKWDSLSYEQYF.